In its sample, the clone carrying this T cell receptor (beta chain) is medium-sized (0.01 to 0.1%). This sample was taken from a study of T cell repertoires in aging, cancer and after chemotherapy. Germline V gives CDR1 SQVTM, CDR2 ANQGSEA. The CDR3 is 15 residues long. Trimming shortened V by 4 bases and J by 3 bases, and 18 bases separated the two germline ends. TRB rearrangements spanning V, D and J were amplified using mixed TRB-A/B primers. Via MiXCR, TCRdb re-called the multiplex PCR reads, giving one row per CDR3 protein. The table records about 8,000 distinct CDR3 sequences, around 50% of them present only once. Peripheral blood genomic DNA, not sorted cells or RNA, was the template.

The sequencing input was blood. J is TRBJ1-2 and V is TRBV29-1; D is ambiguous. The TCR comes from a human donor in good health. CDR3 loop: CSVGEFIGQHYGYTF. Here the CDR3 DNA reads TGCAGCGTTGGAGAGTTCATCGGTCAGCACTATGGCTACACCTTC.